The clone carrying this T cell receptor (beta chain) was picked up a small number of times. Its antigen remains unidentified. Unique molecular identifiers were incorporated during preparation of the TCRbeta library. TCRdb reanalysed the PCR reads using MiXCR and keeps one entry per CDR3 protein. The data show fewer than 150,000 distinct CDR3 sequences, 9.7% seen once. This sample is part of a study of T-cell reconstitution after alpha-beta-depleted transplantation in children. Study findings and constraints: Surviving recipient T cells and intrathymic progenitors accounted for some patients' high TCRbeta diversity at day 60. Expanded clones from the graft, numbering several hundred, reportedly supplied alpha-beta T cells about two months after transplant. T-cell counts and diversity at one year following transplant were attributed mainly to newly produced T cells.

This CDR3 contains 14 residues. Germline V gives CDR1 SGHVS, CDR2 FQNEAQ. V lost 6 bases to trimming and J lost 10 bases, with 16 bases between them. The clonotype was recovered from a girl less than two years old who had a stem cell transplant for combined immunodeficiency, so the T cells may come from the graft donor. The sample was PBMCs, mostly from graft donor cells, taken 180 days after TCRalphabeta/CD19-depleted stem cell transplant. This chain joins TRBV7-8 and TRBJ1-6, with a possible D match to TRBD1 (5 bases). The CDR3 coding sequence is TGTGCCAGCAGACCGCCAGGGTCCGACTCACCCCTCCACTTT. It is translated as CASRPPGSDSPLHF.